A single TCR beta chain is shown here with its context. Its antigen remains unknown. This specimen comes from a study of T-cell reconstitution after alpha-beta-depleted transplantation in children. Study-level results: There were reportedly several hundred expanded graft clones from which alpha-beta T cells came about two months after transplant. Hyperexpanded clones declined; after one year, newly produced T cells mostly supplied diversity. Several patients had high TCRbeta diversity at day 60; it came from surviving recipient T cells and thymic progenitors.

A library of TCRbeta sequences, prepared with unique molecular identifiers, was generated. One entry per CDR3 protein results from TCRdb running MiXCR on the PCR reads. The sample carries about 420,000 distinct CDR3 sequences, roughly 16% recorded once. The V and J ends lost 5 bases and 6 bases, in that order; junction bases with no gene match: 10. Germline V CDR1 and CDR2: DFQATT, SNEGSKA (reference sequence). The CDR3 runs to 14 residues. The rearrangement links TRBV20-1 to TRBJ2-3, with TRBD1 matching over 8 bases. This clonotype was sampled from a boy in the first two years of life who had a stem cell transplant for Wiskott-Aldrich syndrome, so the T cells may come from the graft donor. This material consisted of PBMCs, mostly from graft donor cells, taken 360 days after TCRalphabeta/CD19-depleted stem cell transplant. CDR3 loop: CSAAGQVPLDTQYF. Written as DNA, the CDR3 is TGCAGTGCTGCGGGACAGGTCCCTTTGGATACGCAGTATTTT.